These T cell receptor beta chains were read from a single sample in a study of cytomegalovirus exposure and HLA in healthy donors. The protocol was immunoSEQ multiplex PCR, while the TCRdb copy is restricted to in-frame clones and leaves out a portion. The sample carries 130,000 to 150,000 clones, approximately 85% recorded once. Sequencing was performed on PBMCs. These receptors all come from a woman aged 25 to 39 in good health and CMV-seronegative. CDR3s include the opening cysteine and the closing phenylalanine or tryptophan. D genes are given only for firm matches. Clone size, where shown, is once, few, many, or a class for clones that have expanded.

TGTGCCATCAGGAGCTCCTATAATTCACCCCTCCACTTT	CAIRSSYNSPLHF	.	TRBJ1-6	TRBV7-2	.
TGTGCCAGCAGTTTGGGACAGGGCAGCTATGGCTACACCTTC	CASSLGQGSYGYTF	TRBD1	TRBJ1-2	TRBV28	.
TGTGCCAGTAGTATAGGGCCCGATACCAATTCACCCCTCCACTTT	CASSIGPDTNSPLHF	.	TRBJ1-6	TRBV19	.
TGTGCCAGCAGTCCACGGACTAAAGCCTACGAGCAGTACTTC	CASSPRTKAYEQYF	.	TRBJ2-7	TRBV27	few
TGTGCCAGCAGGAGGGATTACTCTGGAAACACCATATATTTT	CASRRDYSGNTIYF	.	TRBJ1-3	TRBV7-2	.
TGTGCCAGCAGTCACACCATCAGGGGAGGGTATGGCTACACCTTC	CASSHTIRGGYGYTF	.	TRBJ1-2	TRBV6-6	.
TGTGCCAGCAGGGGGACAGGGAGCTCCTACGAGCAGTACTTC	CASRGTGSSYEQYF	TRBD1	TRBJ2-7	TRBV6-5	few
TGCAGCGTGGCGGGGGGGGGATATACGCAGTATTTT	CSVAGGGYTQYF	TRBD2	TRBJ2-3	TRBV29-1	.
TGTGCCAGCAGCTTATCCGGGGCGGGAGGCTACACCTTC	CASSLSGAGGYTF	.	TRBJ1-2	TRBV7-9	once
TGTGCCAGCAGCGTAGGCCCGAGTGGGCAACGCTCACCCCTCCACTTT	CASSVGPSGQRSPLHF	.	TRBJ1-6	TRBV9	.
TGTGCCAGCAGCTCGGACAGCTGGGCCAAAAACATTCAGTACTTC	CASSSDSWAKNIQYF	.	TRBJ2-4	TRBV28	few
TGTGCCAGCAGCCAGACTTCGACCTATGGCTACACCTTC	CASSQTSTYGYTF	.	TRBJ1-2	TRBV2	few
TGTGCCAGCAGCTTAGTTCGGGACAGAAGATCACCCCTCCACTTT	CASSLVRDRRSPLHF	TRBD1	TRBJ1-6	TRBV7-2	.
TGCAGTGCTATACGACTCGGCGAGCTGTTTTTT	CSAIRLGELFF	.	TRBJ2-2	TRBV20-1	.
TGTGCCTGGAGCACAGGGTACACCGGGGAGCTGTTTTTT	CAWSTGYTGELFF	.	TRBJ2-2	TRBV30	.
TGTGCCAGCAGCGCCAGCGGAGCGCGTAATCAGCCCCAGCATTTT	CASSASGARNQPQHF	.	TRBJ1-5	TRBV9	.
TGTGCCTGGAGTGTGGTCCGGGGAGAGACCCAGTACTTC	CAWSVVRGETQYF	.	TRBJ2-5	TRBV30	.
TGTGCCAGCAGCCTACAGGGGTTCAGGGAGACCCAGTACTTC	CASSLQGFRETQYF	TRBD1	TRBJ2-5	TRBV7-9	.
TGTGCCAGCAGCGAAGGACTAGCGGGGTCCTACGAGCAGTACTTC	CASSEGLAGSYEQYF	TRBD2	TRBJ2-7	TRBV5-4	once
TGCAGCGTTGGTATCAGGGCCCGGGAGACCCAGTACTTC	CSVGIRARETQYF	.	TRBJ2-5	TRBV29-1	.
TGCGCCAGCAGCCAAGATAATAGCGGGTACAATGAGCAGTTCTTC	CASSQDNSGYNEQFF	TRBD2	TRBJ2-1	TRBV4-1	.
TGCAGCGCCGGGACAGTCTATGGCTACACCTTC	CSAGTVYGYTF	TRBD1	TRBJ1-2	TRBV29-1	.
TGTGCCAGCAGTTACGCGGGACAGCTCGAAAAACTGTTTTTT	CASSYAGQLEKLFF	TRBD1	TRBJ1-4	TRBV6-5	.
TGTGCCAGCACCCAGCATAGGGGTGTCCCCAACACTGAAGCTTTCTTT	CASTQHRGVPNTEAFF	.	TRBJ1-1	TRBV11-2	.
TGTGCCAGCAGTGACACTGAGACCCAGTACTTC	CASSDTETQYF	.	TRBJ2-5	TRBV6-4	.